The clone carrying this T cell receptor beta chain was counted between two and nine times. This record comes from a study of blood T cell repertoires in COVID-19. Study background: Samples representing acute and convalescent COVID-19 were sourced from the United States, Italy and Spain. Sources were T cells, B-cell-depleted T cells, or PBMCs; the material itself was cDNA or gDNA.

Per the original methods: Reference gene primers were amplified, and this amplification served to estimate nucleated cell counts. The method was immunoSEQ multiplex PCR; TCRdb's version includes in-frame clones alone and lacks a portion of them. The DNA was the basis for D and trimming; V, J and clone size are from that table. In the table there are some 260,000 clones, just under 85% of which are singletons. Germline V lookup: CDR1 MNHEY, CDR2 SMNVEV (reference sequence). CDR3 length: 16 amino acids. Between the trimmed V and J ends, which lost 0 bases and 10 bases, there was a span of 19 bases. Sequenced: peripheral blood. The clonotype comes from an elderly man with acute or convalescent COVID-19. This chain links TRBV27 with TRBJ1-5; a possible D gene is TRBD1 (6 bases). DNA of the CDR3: TGTGCCAGCAGTTTATCGTGGGGGCTCCAGATCGGCCCCCAGCATTTT. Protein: CASSLSWGLQIGPQHF.